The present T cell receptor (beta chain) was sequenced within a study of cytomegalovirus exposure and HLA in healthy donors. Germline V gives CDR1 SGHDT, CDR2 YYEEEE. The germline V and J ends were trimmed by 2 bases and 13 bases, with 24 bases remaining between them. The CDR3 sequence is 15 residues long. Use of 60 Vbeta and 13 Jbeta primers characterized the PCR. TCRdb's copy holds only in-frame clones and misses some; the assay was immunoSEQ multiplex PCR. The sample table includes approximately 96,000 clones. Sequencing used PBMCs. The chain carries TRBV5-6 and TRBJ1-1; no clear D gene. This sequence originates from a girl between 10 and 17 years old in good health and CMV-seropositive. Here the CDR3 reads CASSFIWFGREKDFF. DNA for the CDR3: TGTGCCAGCAGCTTTATTTGGTTTGGTCGGGAAAAAGATTTCTTT.